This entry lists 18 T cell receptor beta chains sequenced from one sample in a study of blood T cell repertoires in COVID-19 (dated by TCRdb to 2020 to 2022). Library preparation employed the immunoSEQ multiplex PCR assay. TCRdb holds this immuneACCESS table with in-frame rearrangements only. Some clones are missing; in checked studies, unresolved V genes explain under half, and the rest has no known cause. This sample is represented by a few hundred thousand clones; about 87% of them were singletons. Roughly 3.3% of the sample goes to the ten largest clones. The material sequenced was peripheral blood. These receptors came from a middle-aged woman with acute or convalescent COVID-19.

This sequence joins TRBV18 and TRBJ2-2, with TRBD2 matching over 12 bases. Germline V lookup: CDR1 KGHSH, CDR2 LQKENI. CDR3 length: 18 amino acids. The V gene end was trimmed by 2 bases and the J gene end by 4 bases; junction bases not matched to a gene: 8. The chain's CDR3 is CASSPGWTSGEVTGELFF. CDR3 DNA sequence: TGTGCCAGCTCACCAGGGTGGACTAGCGGGGAGGTCACCGGGGAGCTGTTTTTT.

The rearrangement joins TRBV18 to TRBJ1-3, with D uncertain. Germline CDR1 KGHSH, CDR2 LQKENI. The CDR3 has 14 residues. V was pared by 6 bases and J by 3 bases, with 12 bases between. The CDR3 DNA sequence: TGTGCCAGCTCCCGGGTCCCATTTGGAAACACCATATATTTT. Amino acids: CASSRVPFGNTIYF.

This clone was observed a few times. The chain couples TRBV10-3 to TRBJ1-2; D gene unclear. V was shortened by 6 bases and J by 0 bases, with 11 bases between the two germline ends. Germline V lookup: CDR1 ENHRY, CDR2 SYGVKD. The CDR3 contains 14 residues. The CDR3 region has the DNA TGTGCCATCAGCGGTGACGGGTCTAACTATGGCTACACCTTC. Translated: CAISGDGSNYGYTF.

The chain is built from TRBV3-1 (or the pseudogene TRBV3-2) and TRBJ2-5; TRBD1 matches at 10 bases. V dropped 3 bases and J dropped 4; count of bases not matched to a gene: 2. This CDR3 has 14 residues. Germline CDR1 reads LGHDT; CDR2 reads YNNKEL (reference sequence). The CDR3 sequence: CASSQGQGRETQYF. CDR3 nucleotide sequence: TGTGCCAGCAGCCAGGGACAGGGGCGAGAGACCCAGTACTTC.

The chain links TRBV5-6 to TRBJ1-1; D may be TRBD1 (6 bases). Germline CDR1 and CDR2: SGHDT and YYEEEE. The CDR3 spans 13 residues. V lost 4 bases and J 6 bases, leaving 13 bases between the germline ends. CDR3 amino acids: CASSTQGGAEAFF. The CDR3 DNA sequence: TGTGCCAGCAGCACACAGGGAGGGGCTGAAGCTTTCTTT. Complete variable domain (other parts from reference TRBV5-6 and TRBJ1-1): DAGVTQSPTHLIKTRGQQVTLRCSPKSGHDTVSWYQQALGQGPQFIFQYYEEEERQRGNFPDRFSGHQFPNYSSELNVNALLLGDSALYLCASSTQGGAEAFFGQGTRLTVV.

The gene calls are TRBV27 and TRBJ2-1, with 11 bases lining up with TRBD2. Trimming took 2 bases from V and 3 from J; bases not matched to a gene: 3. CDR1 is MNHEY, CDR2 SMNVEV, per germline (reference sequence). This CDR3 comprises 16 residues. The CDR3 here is CASSLTGTSGYNEQFF. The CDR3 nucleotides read TGTGCCAGCAGTTTAACCGGGACTAGCGGCTACAATGAGCAGTTCTTC.

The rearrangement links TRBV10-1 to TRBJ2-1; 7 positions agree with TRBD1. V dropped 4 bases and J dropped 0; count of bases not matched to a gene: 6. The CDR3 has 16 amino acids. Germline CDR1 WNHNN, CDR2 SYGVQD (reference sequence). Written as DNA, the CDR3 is TGCGCCAGCAGTGGACAGGGTTCAAGCTCCTACAATGAGCAGTTCTTC. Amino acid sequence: CASSGQGSSSYNEQFF.

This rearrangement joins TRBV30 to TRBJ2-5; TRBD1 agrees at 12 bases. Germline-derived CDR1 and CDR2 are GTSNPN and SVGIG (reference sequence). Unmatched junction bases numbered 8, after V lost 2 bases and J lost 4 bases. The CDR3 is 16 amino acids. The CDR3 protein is CAWSSRDRGRGETQYF. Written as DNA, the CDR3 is TGTGCCTGGAGTTCCCGGGACAGGGGGCGGGGAGAGACCCAGTACTTC.

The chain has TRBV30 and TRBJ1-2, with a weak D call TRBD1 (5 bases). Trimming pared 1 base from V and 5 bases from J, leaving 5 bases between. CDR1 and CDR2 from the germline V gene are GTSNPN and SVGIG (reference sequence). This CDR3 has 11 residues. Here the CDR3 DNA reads TGTGCCTGGAGTGCAGGGTATGGCTACACCTTC. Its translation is CAWSAGYGYTF.

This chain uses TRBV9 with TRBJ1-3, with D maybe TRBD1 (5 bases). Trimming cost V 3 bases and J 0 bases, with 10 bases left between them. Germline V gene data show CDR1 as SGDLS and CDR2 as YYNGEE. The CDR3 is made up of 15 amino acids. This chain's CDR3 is CASSEGLNSGNTIYF. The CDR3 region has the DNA TGTGCCAGCAGCGAGGGACTGAACTCTGGAAACACCATATATTTT.

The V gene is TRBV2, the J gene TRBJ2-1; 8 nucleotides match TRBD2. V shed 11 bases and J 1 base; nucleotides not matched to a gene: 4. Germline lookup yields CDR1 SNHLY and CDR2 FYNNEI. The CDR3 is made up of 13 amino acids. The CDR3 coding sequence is TGTGCCGGTGGACTAGCTTCCTACAATGAGCAGTTCTTC. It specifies CAGGLASYNEQFF. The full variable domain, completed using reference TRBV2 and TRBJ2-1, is EPEVTQTPSHQVTQMGQEVILRCVPISNHLYFYWYRQILGQKVEFLVSFYNNEISEKSEIFDDQFSVERPDGSNFTLKIRSTKLEDSAMYFCAGGLASYNEQFFGPGTRLTVL.

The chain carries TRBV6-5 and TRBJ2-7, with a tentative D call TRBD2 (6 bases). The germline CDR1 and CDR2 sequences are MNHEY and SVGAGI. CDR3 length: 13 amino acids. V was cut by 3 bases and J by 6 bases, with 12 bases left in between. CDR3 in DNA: TGTGCCAGCAGTTATAACGCCGGGGGCGAGCAGTACGTC. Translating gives CASSYNAGGEQYV.

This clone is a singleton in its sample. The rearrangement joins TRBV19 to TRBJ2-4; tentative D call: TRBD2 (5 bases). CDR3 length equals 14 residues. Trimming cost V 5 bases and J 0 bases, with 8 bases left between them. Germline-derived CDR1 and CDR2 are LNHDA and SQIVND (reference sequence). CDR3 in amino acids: CASSPGLAKNIQYF. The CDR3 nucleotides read TGTGCCAGTAGTCCAGGACTAGCCAAAAACATTCAGTACTTC.

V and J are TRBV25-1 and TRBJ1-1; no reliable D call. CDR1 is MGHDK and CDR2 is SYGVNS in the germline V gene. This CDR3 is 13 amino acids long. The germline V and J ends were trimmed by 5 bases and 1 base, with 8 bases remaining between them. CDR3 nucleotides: TGTGCCAGCAGTTATGGCCAGAACACTGAAGCTTTCTTT. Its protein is CASSYGQNTEAFF.

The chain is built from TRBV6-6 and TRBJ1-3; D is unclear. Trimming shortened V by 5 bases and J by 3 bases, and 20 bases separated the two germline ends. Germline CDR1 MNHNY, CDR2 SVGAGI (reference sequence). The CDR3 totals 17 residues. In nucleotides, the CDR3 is TGTGCCAGCAGTCCATACCCCGACGCGCGAGGTGGAAACACCATATATTTT. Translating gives CASSPYPDARGGNTIYF.

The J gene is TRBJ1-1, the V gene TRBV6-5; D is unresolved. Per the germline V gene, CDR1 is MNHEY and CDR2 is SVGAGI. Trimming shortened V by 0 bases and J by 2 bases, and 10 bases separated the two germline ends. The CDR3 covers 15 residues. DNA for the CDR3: TGTGCCAGCAGTTACTCCGGCGGGGAAAACACTGAAGCTTTCTTT. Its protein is CASSYSGGENTEAFF.

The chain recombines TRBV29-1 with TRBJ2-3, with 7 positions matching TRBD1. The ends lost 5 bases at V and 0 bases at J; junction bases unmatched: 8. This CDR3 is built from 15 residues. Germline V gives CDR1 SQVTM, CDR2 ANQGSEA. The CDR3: CSVLDGTASTDTQYF. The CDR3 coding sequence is TGCAGCGTTCTCGATGGGACAGCTAGCACAGATACGCAGTATTTT.

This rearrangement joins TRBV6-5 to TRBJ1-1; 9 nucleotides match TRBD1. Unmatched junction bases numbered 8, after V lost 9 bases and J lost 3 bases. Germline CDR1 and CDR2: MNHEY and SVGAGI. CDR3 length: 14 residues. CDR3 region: CASETGGKYTEAFF. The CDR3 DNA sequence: TGTGCCAGTGAGACAGGGGGGAAGTACACTGAAGCTTTCTTT.